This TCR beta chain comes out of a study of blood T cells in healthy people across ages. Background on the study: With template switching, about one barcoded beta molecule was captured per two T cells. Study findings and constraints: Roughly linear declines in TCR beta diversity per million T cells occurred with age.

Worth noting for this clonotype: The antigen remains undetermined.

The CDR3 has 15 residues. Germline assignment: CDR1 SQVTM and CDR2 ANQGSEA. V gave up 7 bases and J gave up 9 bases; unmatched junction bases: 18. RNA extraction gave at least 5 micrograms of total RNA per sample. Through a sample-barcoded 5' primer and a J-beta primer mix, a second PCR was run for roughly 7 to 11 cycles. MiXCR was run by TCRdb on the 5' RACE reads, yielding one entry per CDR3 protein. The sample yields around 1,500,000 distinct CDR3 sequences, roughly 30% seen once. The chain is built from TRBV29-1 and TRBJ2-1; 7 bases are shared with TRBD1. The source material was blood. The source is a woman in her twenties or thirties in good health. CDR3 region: CSAFTGVSSSGEQFF. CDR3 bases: TGCAGCGCTTTTACAGGGGTTAGTTCTTCAGGTGAGCAGTTCTTC.